The 23 T cell receptor beta chains below all came from one sample that was sequenced in a study of OX40 agonist ivuxolimab in advanced cancers. Only in-frame clones appear in the TCRdb table, and some are missing; sequencing was by immunoSEQ multiplex PCR. The sample contains around 40,000 clones, around 80% of which appear only once. Sample: CD4+ or CD8+ T cells sorted from blood, taken in a trial of the OX40 agonist ivuxolimab. Receptors originate from an adult with an advanced solid tumor such as melanoma, head and neck, liver or kidney cancer.

This clone was counted once. V gene TRBV28 combines with J gene TRBJ1-5; 9 nucleotides match TRBD1. CDR3 length equals 14 residues. V was clipped by 8 bases and J by 6 bases; unmatched bases: 8. In germline, CDR1 is MDHEN, CDR2 SYDVKM. In DNA, the CDR3 is TGTGCCAGCTTGCGACAGGGGGGTAGTCAGCCCCAGCATTTT. It codes for CASLRQGGSQPQHF.

The chain uses TRBV30 and TRBJ1-2; D not certain. The V end lost 3 bases, the J end lost 7 bases, and 9 bases lay between the germline ends. Germline CDR1 and CDR2: GTSNPN and SVGIG (reference sequence). This CDR3 has 11 residues. In nucleotides, the CDR3 is TGTGCCTGGAGAGAGCTTGGTGGCTACACCTTC. This translates into CAWRELGGYTF.

This clone appeared a single time. The chain has TRBV28 and TRBJ2-6; D is perhaps TRBD1 (5 bases). This CDR3 region has 17 residues. V lost 4 bases, J lost 0 bases, and 13 bases lay in between. Germline V gives CDR1 MDHEN, CDR2 SYDVKM. The CDR3 bases are TGTGCCAGCAGTTCCTACCACAGGTTCTCTGGGGCCAACGTCCTGACTTTC. Translating gives CASSSYHRFSGANVLTF.

V gene TRBV19 combines with J gene TRBJ2-2; TRBD1 is a possible D gene (6 bases). V dropped 0 bases and J dropped 6 bases, with 20 bases sitting between them. CDR1 is LNHDA, CDR2 SQIVND, per germline (reference sequence). This CDR3 is built from 18 residues. CDR3 bases: TGTGCCAGTAGTATAGATCGTACAGGGAAAGTTGTCGCCGGGGAGCTGTTTTTT. It yields the protein CASSIDRTGKVVAGELFF. Full variable domain (missing parts from reference TRBV19 and TRBJ2-2): DGGITQSPKYLFRKEGQNVTLSCEQNLNHDAMYWYRQDPGQGLRLIYYSQIVNDFQKGDIAEGYSVSREKKESFPLTVTSAQKNPTAFYLCASSIDRTGKVVAGELFFGEGSRLTVL.

The CDR3 loop is CASSRRRGGTEAFF. The CDR3 coding sequence is TGTGCCAGCAGCCGAAGACGTGGGGGGACTGAAGCTTTCTTT. The gene calls are TRBV4-2 and TRBJ1-1; D may be TRBD1 (5 bases). In germline, CDR1 is LGHNA, CDR2 YNFKEQ. The CDR3 is 14 residues long. V was cut by 4 bases and J by 5 bases, with 14 bases left in between.

This chain uses TRBV5-6 with TRBJ2-1, with 10 bases aligning to TRBD1. Germline CDR1 SGHDT, CDR2 YYEEEE. The junction had 9 bases not matched to a gene; V was cut back by 2 bases and J by 10 bases. CDR3 length equals 15 residues. The DNA for the CDR3 is TGTGCCAGCAGCTTTGGTCGACAGGGGGCGAAGGAGCAGTTCTTC. It is translated as CASSFGRQGAKEQFF. Using reference TRBV5-6 and TRBJ2-1 for the parts outside the CDR3, the full variable domain is DAGVTQSPTHLIKTRGQQVTLRCSPKSGHDTVSWYQQALGQGPQFIFQYYEEEERQRGNFPDRFSGHQFPNYSSELNVNALLLGDSALYLCASSFGRQGAKEQFFGPGTRLTVL.

The chain combines TRBV6-5 with TRBJ1-1; 8 nucleotides agree with TRBD1. Looked up from germline, CDR1 is MNHEY and CDR2 is SVGAGI. This CDR3 is built from 11 residues. V lost 7 bases, J lost 12 bases, and 7 bases stayed unmatched. Here the CDR3 DNA reads TGTGCCAGCACTCTGGACAGGGTGACTTTCTTT. Protein product: CASTLDRVTFF.

The V call is TRBV2, the J call TRBJ2-7; maybe TRBD2 (5 bases). Trimming took off 8 bases at V and 4 bases at J, with 12 bases between the two ends. This CDR3 has 12 amino acids. The germline V gene has CDR1 SNHLY and CDR2 FYNNEI. In nucleotides, the CDR3 is TGTGCCAGCGGAGAGGACTCGTACGAGCAGTACTTC. Its protein product is CASGEDSYEQYF.

The genes are TRBV11-3 and TRBJ2-1; 11 bases fit TRBD2. Germline CDR1 and CDR2: SGHNT and YENEEA. There are 15 residues in the CDR3. V shed 5 bases, J shed 7 bases, and the junction held 7 bases outside the gene matches. The CDR3 sequence: CASSPTLAGGNEQFF. Written as DNA, the CDR3 is TGTGCCAGCAGCCCAACCCTAGCGGGAGGTAATGAGCAGTTCTTC.

This clone was recorded once. The chain joins TRBV5-4 to TRBJ2-1, with 10 bases fitting TRBD2. The V gene's germline CDR1 is SGHNT and CDR2 YYREEE (reference sequence). Trimming cost V 5 bases and J 6 bases; bases outside gene matches: 5. The CDR3 is made up of 14 amino acids. CDR3 in DNA: TGTGCCAGCAGTGTAGCGGGAGGATCCAATGAGCAGTTCTTC. Its protein is CASSVAGGSNEQFF.

The V and J genes are TRBV18 and TRBJ1-5, with D possibly TRBD1 on 5 matching bases. The V end was cut by 6 bases, the J end by 1 base, with 16 bases between. CDR1 is KGHSH and CDR2 is LQKENI in the germline V gene. CDR3 length: 16 amino acids. In nucleotides, the CDR3 is TGTGCCAGCTCGCGCCAGGGTTTGGGAAGCAATCAGCCCCAGCATTTT. As protein: CASSRQGLGSNQPQHF.

This clone has just a few counts. The chain couples TRBV7-8 to TRBJ1-2, with D maybe TRBD1 (5 bases). V was pared by 1 base and J by 8 bases, with 8 bases between. The CDR3 sequence is 12 residues long. Per germline, CDR1 SGHVS and CDR2 FQNEAQ. CDR3 bases: TGTGCCAGCAGCTTAGATCCAGGGGGCTACACCTTC. Amino acid sequence: CASSLDPGGYTF.

This clone was counted a few times. The chain uses TRBV18 and TRBJ1-5; no firm D call. CDR1 and CDR2 (germline): KGHSH, LQKENI. The germline V and J ends were trimmed by 6 bases and 2 bases, with 11 bases remaining between them. The CDR3 totals 14 residues. The CDR3 here is CASSGGWGNQPQHF. The CDR3, as DNA: TGTGCCAGCTCCGGCGGTTGGGGCAATCAGCCCCAGCATTTT.

This sequence joins TRBV2 and TRBJ2-5, with D maybe TRBD1 (6 bases). The CDR3 has 14 amino acids. CDR1 and CDR2 from the germline V gene are SNHLY and FYNNEI. Trimming pared 7 bases from V and 1 base from J, leaving 13 bases between. The CDR3, as DNA: TGTGCCAGCACCTTCAGGGGTGCCCAAGAGACCCAGTACTTC. This encodes CASTFRGAQETQYF.

The chain has TRBV5-1 and TRBJ2-3; D ambiguous. Germline V CDR1 and CDR2: SGHRS, YFSETQ. Trimming took off 0 bases at V and 4 bases at J, with 9 bases between the two ends. This CDR3 is built from 14 residues. The CDR3 spells CASSLGSYPDTQYF. The DNA for the CDR3 is TGCGCCAGCAGCTTGGGGAGCTACCCAGATACGCAGTATTTT.

The chain links TRBV2 to TRBJ2-1; TRBD2 matches at 12 bases. The germline V gene has CDR1 SNHLY and CDR2 FYNNEI. J gave up 9 bases and V 6 bases, and 9 bases lay outside the gene matches. This CDR3 has 15 amino acids. CDR3 nucleotides: TGTGCCAGCAGGAAGCTAGCGGGAGGGCTTGGTGAGCAGTTCTTC. Amino acids: CASRKLAGGLGEQFF.

The V and J genes are TRBV19 and TRBJ2-7; D is unclear. The ends were cut back, 5 bases at V and 6 bases at J, with 11 bases in the middle. Per the germline V gene, CDR1 is LNHDA and CDR2 is SQIVND (reference sequence). The CDR3 sequence is 12 residues long. CDR3: CASSGRNGEQYF. The CDR3 nucleotides read TGTGCCAGTAGTGGCAGGAACGGCGAGCAGTACTTC.

The chain joins TRBV14 to TRBJ1-1; a possible D gene is TRBD1 (6 bases). V dropped 3 bases and J dropped 3 bases, with 11 bases sitting between them. In germline, CDR1 is SGHDN, CDR2 FVKESK. The CDR3 has 14 residues. CDR3 DNA sequence: TGTGCCAGCAGCCAGGACAGTTGGTACACTGAAGCTTTCTTT. As protein: CASSQDSWYTEAFF. The full variable domain, completed using reference TRBV14 and TRBJ1-1, is EAGVTQFPSHSVIEKGQTVTLRCDPISGHDNLYWYRRVMGKEIKFLLHFVKESKQDESGMPNNRFLAERTGGTYSTLKVQPAELEDSGVYFCASSQDSWYTEAFFGQGTRLTVV.

The chain uses TRBV30 and TRBJ2-4, with D possibly matching TRBD1 (5 bases). Germline loops: CDR1 GTSNPN, CDR2 SVGIG (reference sequence). V was trimmed by 8 bases and J by 0 bases, leaving 11 bases between them. This CDR3 is 13 amino acids long. CDR3 in amino acids: CATRELAKNIQYF. The CDR3 DNA reads as TGTGCCACCAGGGAACTAGCCAAAAACATTCAGTACTTC. Looking up the rest from reference TRBV30 and TRBJ2-4 gives the full variable domain: SQTIHQWPATLVQPVGSPLSLECTVEGTSNPNLYWYRQAAGRGLQLLFYSVGIGQISSEVPQNLSASRPQDRQFILSSKKLLLSDSGFYLCATRELAKNIQYFGAGTRLSVL.

The gene calls are TRBV19 and TRBJ1-1; perhaps TRBD1 as D (6 bases). The V end lost 4 bases, the J end lost 0 bases, and 15 bases lay between the germline ends. There are 16 residues in the CDR3. Germline V CDR1 and CDR2: LNHDA, SQIVND (reference sequence). The CDR3 reads CASSTPAGALNTEAFF. CDR3 DNA sequence: TGTGCCAGTAGTACCCCCGCGGGGGCCCTGAACACTGAAGCTTTCTTT.

The chain carries TRBV4-3 and TRBJ1-2, with 11 bases fitting TRBD1. The V gene's germline CDR1 is LGHNA and CDR2 YSLEER. This CDR3 has 16 residues. V was clipped by 2 bases and J by 7 bases; unmatched bases: 9. The CDR3 reads CASSQFYSGTGGGYTF. The DNA of the CDR3 is TGCGCCAGCAGCCAATTTTACTCCGGGACAGGGGGTGGCTACACCTTC.

The chain uses TRBV5-4 and TRBJ1-1; TRBD1 aligns across 9 bases. The CDR3 runs to 16 residues. V lost 2 bases to trimming and J lost 0 bases; unmatched junction nucleotides: 5. The germline V gene has CDR1 SGHNT and CDR2 YYREEE (reference sequence). The CDR3: CASSFGQGLMNTEAFF. Here the CDR3 DNA reads TGTGCCAGCAGCTTCGGACAGGGGCTTATGAACACTGAAGCTTTCTTT.

This rearrangement joins TRBV5-1 to TRBJ2-3; 7 bases map to TRBD2. The V segment lost 3 bases and the J segment 2 bases; nucleotides outside the gene matches: 6. Germline assignment: CDR1 SGHRS and CDR2 YFSETQ. The CDR3 has 15 residues. This chain's CDR3 is CASSSASGLTDTQYF. The CDR3 coding sequence is TGCGCCAGCAGCTCCGCTAGCGGACTCACAGATACGCAGTATTTT.